This paragraph covers one T cell receptor beta chain sequence. Its antigen is currently unknown. This CDR3 region has 13 residues. Via MiXCR, TCRdb re-called the 5' RACE reads, giving one row per CDR3 protein. The sample has fewer than 650,000 distinct CDR3 sequences, about 20% seen once. The data are from a study of T-cell memory formation after mild COVID-19. Study results and limitations: Of the contracting clones, CD4+ ones lay mainly in CM and EM, and CD8+ ones in EMRA.

This clonotype was sampled from an adult woman who had mild COVID-19 (a few samples of this study predate the infection). Cell type and time point are not known. Material for sequencing was PBMCs or a T cell subset sorted from them (not recorded which). The chain recombines TRBV12-3 or TRBV12-4 with TRBJ2-2; possible D gene TRBD1, 6 bases. The CDR3 is CADRGGNTGELFF. The DNA for the CDR3 is TGTGCGGATAGAGGGGGTAACACCGGGGAGCTGTTTTTT.